This T cell receptor beta chain was captured in a study of coeliac disease. Findings and caveats of the study: Few TRB amino acid sequences were shared between samples; most were unique.

Concerning this clone: What it recognizes is unknown.

The CDR3 is 16 amino acids. Germline-derived CDR1 and CDR2 are MNHEY and SVGAGI. The germline V and J ends were trimmed by 3 bases and 1 base, with 15 bases remaining between them. Only in-frame clones appear in the TCRdb table, and some are missing; sequencing was by immunoSEQ multiplex PCR. Of some 8,700 clones in the sample, 57% were seen once. The sequencing input was intraepithelial lymphocytes from the gut. This clonotype was obtained from a woman in her fifties or sixties with celiac disease. The rearrangement uses TRBV6-5 and TRBJ1-1; tentative D call: TRBD1 (6 bases). CDR3 residues: CASSYSTGRANTEAFF. DNA for the CDR3: TGTGCCAGCAGTTATAGTACAGGGCGGGCGAACACTGAAGCTTTCTTT.